These T cell receptor beta chains were read from a single sample in a study of T-cell memory formation after mild COVID-19. One entry per CDR3 protein, called by TCRdb with MiXCR from the 5' RACE reads. The table lists about 350,000 distinct CDR3 sequences, approximately 15% of them singletons. The specimen was PBMCs or a T cell subset sorted from them (not recorded which). These receptor sequences come from a man aged 18 to 30 who had mild COVID-19 (a few samples of this study predate the infection). Cell type and time point are not known. Both conserved end residues are part of each CDR3. Fields, in order: V gene, D gene, J gene, clone size, CDR3 protein, CDR3 DNA. A D gene is named only where the DNA matches it firmly. Only some rows state a clone size, as once, few, many or a class for expanded clones.

TRBV7-7	-	TRBJ2-3	many	CASSLGDSSTDTQYF	TGTGCTAGCAGCTTAGGGGACTCTAGCACAGATACGCAGTATTTT
TRBV15	-	TRBJ2-5	-	CATSTRGEETQYF	TGTGCCACCAGCACAAGGGGAGAAGAGACCCAGTACTTC
TRBV7-2	TRBD2	TRBJ2-3	-	CASRALGGGSSDTQYF	TGTGCCAGCAGGGCTCTCGGCGGGGGGTCCTCAGATACGCAGTATTTT
TRBV12-3/TRBV12-4	-	TRBJ1-2	few	CASSPGGGYYGYTF	TGTGCCAGCAGCCCCGGGGGTGGGTACTATGGCTACACCTTC
TRBV10-3	-	TRBJ2-3	many	CAISDNRGSTLLGDVSTDTQYF	TGTGCCATCAGTGATAACAGAGGAAGTACTTTGCTTGGTGACGTGAGCACAGATACGCAGTATTTT
TRBV19	TRBD1	TRBJ2-4	few	CASTRGLAKNIQYF	TGTGCCAGTACCAGGGGGCTAGCCAAAAACATTCAGTACTTC
TRBV27	-	TRBJ1-5	few	CASSLSGGGQPQHF	TGTGCCAGCAGTTTATCAGGGGGAGGGCAGCCCCAGCATTTT
TRBV11-1	-	TRBJ2-6	-	CASSLAEGANVLTF	TGTGCCAGCAGCTTAGCGGAGGGGGCCAACGTCCTGACTTTC
TRBV19	TRBD1	TRBJ1-1	-	CATRASSQGRNTEAFF	TGTGCCACCAGGGCCTCTTCACAGGGGCGGAACACTGAAGCTTTCTTT
TRBV4-3	-	TRBJ2-2	-	CASSLWTGAGELFF	TGCGCCAGCAGCCTATGGACTGGTGCCGGGGAGCTGTTTTTT
TRBV7-2	-	TRBJ2-7	few	CASSDPSEQYF	TGTGCCAGCAGCGATCCATCAGAGCAGTACTTC
TRBV12-3/TRBV12-4	TRBD1	TRBJ2-2	-	CASSRQGIYGELFF	TGTGCCAGCAGTCGACAGGGAATTTACGGGGAGCTGTTTTTT
TRBV10-3	-	TRBJ1-2	-	CAISESLTPKRFSYTF	TGTGCCATCAGTGAGTCTCTTACACCTAAGCGTTTTAGCTACACCTTC
TRBV7-2	-	TRBJ1-2	few	CASSFGEGGYTF	TGTGCCAGCAGCTTTGGCGAGGGGGGCTACACCTTC
TRBV4-2	-	TRBJ2-1	many	CASSQDLLGLNEQFF	TGTGCCAGCAGCCAAGATCTCCTAGGCCTAAATGAGCAGTTCTTC
TRBV9	-	TRBJ1-4	-	CASSAGTTNEKLFF	TGTGCCAGCAGCGCCGGAACAACTAATGAAAAACTGTTTTTT
TRBV2	-	TRBJ1-5	few	CASRGSGARSNQPQHF	TGTGCCAGCAGGGGGAGCGGGGCGCGGAGCAATCAGCCCCAGCATTTT
TRBV19	-	TRBJ2-3	few	CASSIGSSTDTQYF	TGTGCCAGTAGTATAGGGTCTAGCACAGATACGCAGTATTTT
TRBV20-1	TRBD1	TRBJ2-6	-	CSAIGTANRSGANVLTF	TGCAGTGCCATTGGGACAGCTAATCGCTCTGGGGCCAACGTCCTGACTTTC
TRBV5-4	-	TRBJ2-5	many	CASKGGETQYF	TGTGCCAGTAAAGGGGGGGAGACCCAGTACTTC
TRBV4-1	TRBD1	TRBJ2-7	-	CASSQPGQSYEQYF	TGCGCCAGCAGCCAGCCGGGACAGTCCTACGAGCAGTACTTC
TRBV4-1	TRBD1	TRBJ2-7	few	CASSQDADRAYEQYF	TGCGCCAGCAGCCAAGATGCCGACAGGGCCTACGAGCAGTACTTC
TRBV6-5	-	TRBJ2-1	-	CASSYFRASSYNEQFF	TGTGCCAGCAGTTACTTCAGGGCAAGCTCCTACAATGAGCAGTTCTTC
TRBV5-1	TRBD1	TRBJ2-2	few	CASNRGFDTGELFF	TGCGCCAGCAACAGGGGGTTCGACACCGGGGAGCTGTTTTTT
TRBV12-3/TRBV12-4	TRBD1	TRBJ1-2	few	CASSLTGGRYYGYTF	TGTGCCAGCAGCCTTACAGGGGGCAGATACTATGGCTACACCTTC
TRBV5-1	TRBD1	TRBJ1-1	few	CASSRGTENTEAFF	TGCGCCAGCAGCCGAGGGACAGAGAACACTGAAGCTTTCTTT
TRBV5-1	-	TRBJ1-2	-	CASSSRNTGLDGYTF	TGCGCCAGCAGCTCGCGGAATACAGGGCTTGATGGCTACACCTTC
TRBV20-1	TRBD2	TRBJ2-2	-	CSVAGATGELFF	TGCAGCGTAGCGGGGGCCACCGGGGAGCTGTTTTTT
TRBV12-3/TRBV12-4	TRBD1	TRBJ2-7	many	CASSPGQGYEQYF	TGTGCCAGCAGTCCCGGACAGGGCTACGAGCAGTACTTC